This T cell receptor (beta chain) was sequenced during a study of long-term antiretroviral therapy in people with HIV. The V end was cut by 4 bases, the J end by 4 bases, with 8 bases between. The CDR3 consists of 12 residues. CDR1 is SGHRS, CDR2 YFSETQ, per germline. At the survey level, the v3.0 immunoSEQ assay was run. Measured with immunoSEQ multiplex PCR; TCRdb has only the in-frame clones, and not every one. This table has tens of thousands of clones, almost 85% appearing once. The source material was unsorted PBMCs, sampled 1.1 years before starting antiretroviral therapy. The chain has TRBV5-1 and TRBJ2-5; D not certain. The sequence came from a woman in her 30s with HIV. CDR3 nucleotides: TGCGCCAGCAGCAATCTCGCAGAGACCCAGTACTTC. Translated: CASSNLAETQYF.